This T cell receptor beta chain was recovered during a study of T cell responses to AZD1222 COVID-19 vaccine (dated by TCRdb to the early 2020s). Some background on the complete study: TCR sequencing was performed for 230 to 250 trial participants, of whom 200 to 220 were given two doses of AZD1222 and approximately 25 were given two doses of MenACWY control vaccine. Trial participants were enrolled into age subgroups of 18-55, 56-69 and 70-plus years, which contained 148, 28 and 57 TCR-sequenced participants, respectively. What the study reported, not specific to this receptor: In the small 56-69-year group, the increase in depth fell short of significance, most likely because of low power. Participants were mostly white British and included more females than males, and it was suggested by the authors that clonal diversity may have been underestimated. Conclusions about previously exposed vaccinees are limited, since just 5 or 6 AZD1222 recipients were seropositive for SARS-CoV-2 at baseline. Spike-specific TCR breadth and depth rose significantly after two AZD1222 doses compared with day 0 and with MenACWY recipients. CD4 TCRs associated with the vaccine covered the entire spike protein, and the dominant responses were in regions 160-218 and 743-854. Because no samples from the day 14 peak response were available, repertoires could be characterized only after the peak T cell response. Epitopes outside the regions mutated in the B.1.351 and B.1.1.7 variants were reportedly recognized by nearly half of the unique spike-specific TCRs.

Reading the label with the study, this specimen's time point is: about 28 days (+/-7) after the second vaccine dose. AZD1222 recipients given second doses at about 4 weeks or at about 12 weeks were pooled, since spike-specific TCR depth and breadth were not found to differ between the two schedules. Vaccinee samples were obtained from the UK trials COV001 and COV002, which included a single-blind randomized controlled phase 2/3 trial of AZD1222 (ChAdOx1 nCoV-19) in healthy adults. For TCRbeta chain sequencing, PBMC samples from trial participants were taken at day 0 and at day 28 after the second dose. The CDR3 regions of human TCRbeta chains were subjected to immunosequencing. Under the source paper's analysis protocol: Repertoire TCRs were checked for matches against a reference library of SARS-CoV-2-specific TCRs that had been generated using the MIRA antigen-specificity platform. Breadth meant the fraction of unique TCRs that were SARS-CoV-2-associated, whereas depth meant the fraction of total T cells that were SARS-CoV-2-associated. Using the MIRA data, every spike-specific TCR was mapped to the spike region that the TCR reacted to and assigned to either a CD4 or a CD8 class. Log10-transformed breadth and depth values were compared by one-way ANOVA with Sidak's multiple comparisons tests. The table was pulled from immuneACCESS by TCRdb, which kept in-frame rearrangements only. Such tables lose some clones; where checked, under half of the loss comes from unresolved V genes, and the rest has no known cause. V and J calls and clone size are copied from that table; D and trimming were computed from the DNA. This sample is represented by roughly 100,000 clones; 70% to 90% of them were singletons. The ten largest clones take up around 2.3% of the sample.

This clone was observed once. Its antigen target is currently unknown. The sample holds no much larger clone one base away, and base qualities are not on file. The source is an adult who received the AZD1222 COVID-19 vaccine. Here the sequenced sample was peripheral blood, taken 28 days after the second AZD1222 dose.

The CDR3 region: CAWSVDTTVRAFF. The DNA sequence follows: TGTGCCTGGAGTGTAGATACGACAGTTCGAGCTTTCTTT. The sequence joins TRBV30 to TRBJ1-1; a tentative D call is TRBD1 (5 bases match). Looking up the germline V gene (reference sequence) yields CDR1 GTSNPN and CDR2 SVGIG. The CDR3, cysteine through phenylalanine, is 13 amino acids long. The kept DNA is CDR3 alone, 39 bases in frame from the first base. Between the V and J ends, shortened by 0 bases and 10 bases respectively, the junction contains 15 bases.